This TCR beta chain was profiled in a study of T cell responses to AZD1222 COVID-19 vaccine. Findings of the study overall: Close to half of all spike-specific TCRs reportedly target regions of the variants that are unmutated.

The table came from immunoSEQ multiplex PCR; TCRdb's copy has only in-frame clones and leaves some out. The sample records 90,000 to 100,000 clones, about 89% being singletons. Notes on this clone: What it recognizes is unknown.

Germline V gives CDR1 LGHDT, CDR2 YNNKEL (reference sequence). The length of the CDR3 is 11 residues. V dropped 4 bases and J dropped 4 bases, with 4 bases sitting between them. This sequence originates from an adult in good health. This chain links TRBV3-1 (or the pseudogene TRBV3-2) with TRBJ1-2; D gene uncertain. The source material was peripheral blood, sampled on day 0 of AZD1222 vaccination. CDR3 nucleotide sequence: TGTGCCAGCAGCCTTTCCTATGGCTACACCTTC. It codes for CASSLSYGYTF.